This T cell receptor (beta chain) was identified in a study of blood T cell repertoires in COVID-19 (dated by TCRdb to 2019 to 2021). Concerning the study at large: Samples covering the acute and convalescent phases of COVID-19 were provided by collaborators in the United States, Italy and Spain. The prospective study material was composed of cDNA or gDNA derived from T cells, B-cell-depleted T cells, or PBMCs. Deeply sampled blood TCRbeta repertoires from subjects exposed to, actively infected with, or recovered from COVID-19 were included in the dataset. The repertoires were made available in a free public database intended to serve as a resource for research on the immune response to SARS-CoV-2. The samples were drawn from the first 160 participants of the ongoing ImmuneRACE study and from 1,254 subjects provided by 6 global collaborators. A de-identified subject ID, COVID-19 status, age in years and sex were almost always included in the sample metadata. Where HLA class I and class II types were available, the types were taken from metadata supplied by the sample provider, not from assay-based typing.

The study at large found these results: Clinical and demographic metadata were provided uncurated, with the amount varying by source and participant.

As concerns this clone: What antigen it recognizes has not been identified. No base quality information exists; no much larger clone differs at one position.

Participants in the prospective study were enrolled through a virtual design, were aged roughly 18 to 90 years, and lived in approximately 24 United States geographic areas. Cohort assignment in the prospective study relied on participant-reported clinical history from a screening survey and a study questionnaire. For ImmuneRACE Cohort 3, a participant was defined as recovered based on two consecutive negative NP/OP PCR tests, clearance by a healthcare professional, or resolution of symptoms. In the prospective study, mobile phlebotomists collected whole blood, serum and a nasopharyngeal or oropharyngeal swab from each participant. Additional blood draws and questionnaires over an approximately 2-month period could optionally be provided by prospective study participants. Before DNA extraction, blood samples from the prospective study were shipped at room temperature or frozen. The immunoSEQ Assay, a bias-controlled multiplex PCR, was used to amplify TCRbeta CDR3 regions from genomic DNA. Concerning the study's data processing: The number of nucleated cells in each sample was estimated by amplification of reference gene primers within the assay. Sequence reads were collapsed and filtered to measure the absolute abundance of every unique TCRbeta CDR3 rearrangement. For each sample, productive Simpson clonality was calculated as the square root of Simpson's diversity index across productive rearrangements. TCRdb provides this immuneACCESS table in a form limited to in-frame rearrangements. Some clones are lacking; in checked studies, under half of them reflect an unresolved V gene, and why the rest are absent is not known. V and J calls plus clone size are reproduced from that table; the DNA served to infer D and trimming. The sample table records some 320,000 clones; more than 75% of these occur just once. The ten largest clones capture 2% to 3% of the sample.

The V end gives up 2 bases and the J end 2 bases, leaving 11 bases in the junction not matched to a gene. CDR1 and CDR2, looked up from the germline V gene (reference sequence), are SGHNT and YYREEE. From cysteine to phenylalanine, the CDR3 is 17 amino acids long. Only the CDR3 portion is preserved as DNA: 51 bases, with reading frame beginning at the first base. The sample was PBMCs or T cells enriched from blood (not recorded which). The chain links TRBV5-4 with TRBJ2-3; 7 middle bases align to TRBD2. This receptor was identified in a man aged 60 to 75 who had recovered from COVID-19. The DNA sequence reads TGTGCCAGCAGCTTAAGGAGCGGCGGGGGACCCACAGATACGCAGTATTTT. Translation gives CASSLRSGGGPTDTQYF.